The entry below describes one T cell receptor beta chain. Its target is not known. The CDR3 runs to 14 residues. Trimming removed 4 bases from V and 3 bases from J, with 10 bases in between. CDR1 and CDR2 from the germline V gene are SGHRS and YFSETQ. The sample belongs to a study of Graves' ophthalmopathy and Graves' hyperthyroidism. General study findings and limits: Ophthalmopathy versus stable hyperthyroidism: 13-signature model gave roughly 88% sensitivity, 81.08% specificity.

RNA transcripts provided the template for amplifying TCR beta CDR3 regions. Second-round multiplex PCR came after first-round RT-PCR with HTBI primers. TCRdb re-analysed the multiplex PCR reads in MiXCR, keeping a single row per CDR3 protein. The sample lists approximately 480,000 distinct CDR3 sequences, about 15% occurring once. This TCR was sampled from a woman in her twenties or thirties with Graves' ophthalmopathy. The chain recombines TRBV5-1 with TRBJ2-2, with a weak D call TRBD1 (5 bases). Material: blood. The CDR3 DNA reads as TGCGCCAGCAGCCTAATGACAGACACCGGGGAGCTGTTTTTT. This codes for CASSLMTDTGELFF.